This T cell receptor beta chain comes out of a study of blood T cell repertoires in COVID-19. Study information: PBMCs, B-cell-depleted T cells, or T cells provided the cDNA or gDNA that made up the material.

In the original processing: Amplification of reference gene primers provided the estimated nucleated cell counts. Using immunoSEQ multiplex PCR, the repertoire was profiled, and TCRdb retains in-frame clones only, with some absent. The V and J calls and the clone size are those of that table, but D and trimming were determined from the DNA. The data hold over 200,000 clones, with about 90% observed a single time. Germline CDR1 reads MNHEY; CDR2 reads SVGAGI. Germline trimming cut 2 bases from V and 4 bases from J; bases unmatched to any gene: 8. This CDR3 is built from 16 residues. The sequenced sample was peripheral blood. The chain combines TRBV6-5 with TRBJ2-1, with 7 bases matching TRBD2. This clonotype was obtained from a middle-aged man with active or convalescent COVID-19. In nucleotides, the CDR3 is TGTGCCAGCAGTTACCAAGGCGGGAGCTCATACAATGAGCAGTTCTTC. Its translation is CASSYQGGSSYNEQFF.